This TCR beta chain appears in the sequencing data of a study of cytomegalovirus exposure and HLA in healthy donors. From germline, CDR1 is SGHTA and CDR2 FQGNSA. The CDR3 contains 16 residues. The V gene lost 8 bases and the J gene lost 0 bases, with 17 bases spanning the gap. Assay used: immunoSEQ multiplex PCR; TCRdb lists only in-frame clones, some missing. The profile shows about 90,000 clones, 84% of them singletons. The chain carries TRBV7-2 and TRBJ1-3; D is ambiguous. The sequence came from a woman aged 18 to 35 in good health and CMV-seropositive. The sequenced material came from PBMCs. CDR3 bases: TGTGCCAGCTCCCGAGGGTCGGACGGCTCTGGAAACACCATATATTTT. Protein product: CASSRGSDGSGNTIYF. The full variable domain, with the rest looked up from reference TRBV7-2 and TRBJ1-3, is GAGVSQSPSNKVTEKGKDVELRCDPISGHTALYWYRQSLGQGLEFLIYFQGNSAPDKSGLPSDRFSAERTGGSVSTLTIQRTQQEDSAVYLCASSRGSDGSGNTIYFGEGSWLTVV.